The clone carrying this T cell receptor beta chain has more than one count but fewer than ten. Its target is unknown. The data were taken from a study of T-cell memory formation after mild COVID-19. Study conclusions and caveats: The SARS-CoV-2 specificity of second-wave clones reaching peak at day 37 remained unverified. From day 15 to 85, contracting clones were balanced between CD4 and CD8, whereas later expanders leaned toward CD4+. Contracting CD4+ clones sat mainly in CM and EM; CD8+ in EMRA.

A 5'RACE reaction primed in the constant segment made cDNA libraries of TCR alpha and TCR beta, and these carried sample barcodes and UMIs. TCRdb reprocessed the 5' RACE reads via MiXCR and lists one record per CDR3 protein. The table lists under 150,000 distinct CDR3 sequences, about a fifth of them singletons. This TCR derives from a man between 18 and 35 years old who had mild COVID-19 (a few samples of this study predate the infection). Cell type and time point are not known. The sequencing input was PBMCs or a T cell subset sorted from them (not recorded which).

DNA for the CDR3: TGCAGCGCCGTCGGAGCCTACGAGCAGTACTTC. Protein product: CSAVGAYEQYF. The chain combines TRBV29-1 with TRBJ2-7; no definite D call. Trimming left V 7 bases short and J 2 bases short, with 9 bases between. This CDR3 has 11 amino acids. The V gene's germline CDR1 is SQVTM and CDR2 ANQGSEA.